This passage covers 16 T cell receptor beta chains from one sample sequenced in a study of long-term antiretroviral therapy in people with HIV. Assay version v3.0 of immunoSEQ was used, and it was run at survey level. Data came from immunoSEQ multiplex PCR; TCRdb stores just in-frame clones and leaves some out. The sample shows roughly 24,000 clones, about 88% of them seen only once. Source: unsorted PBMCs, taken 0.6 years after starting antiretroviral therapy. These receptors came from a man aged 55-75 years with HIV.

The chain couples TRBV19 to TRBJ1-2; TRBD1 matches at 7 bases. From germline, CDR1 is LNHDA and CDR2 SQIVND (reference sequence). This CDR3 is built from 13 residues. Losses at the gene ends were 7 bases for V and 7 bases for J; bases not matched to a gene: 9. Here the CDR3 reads CASTSRGRRGYTF. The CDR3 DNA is TGTGCCAGTACCTCTAGGGGGCGACGTGGCTACACCTTC.

CDR3 region: CASSLAGGQNYEQYF. The DNA for the CDR3 is TGCGCCAGCAGCTTGGCAGGGGGACAGAACTACGAGCAGTACTTC. The J gene is TRBJ2-7, the V gene TRBV5-1; TRBD1 agrees at 7 bases. Per germline, CDR1 SGHRS and CDR2 YFSETQ. The CDR3 spans 15 residues. V gave up 0 bases and J gave up 3 bases; unmatched junction bases: 6.

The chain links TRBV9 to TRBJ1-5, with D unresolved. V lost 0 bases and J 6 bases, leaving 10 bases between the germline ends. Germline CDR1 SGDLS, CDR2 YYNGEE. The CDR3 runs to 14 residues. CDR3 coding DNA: TGTGCCAGCAGCGTAGCTGGGATGGGTCAGCCCCAGCATTTT. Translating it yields CASSVAGMGQPQHF.

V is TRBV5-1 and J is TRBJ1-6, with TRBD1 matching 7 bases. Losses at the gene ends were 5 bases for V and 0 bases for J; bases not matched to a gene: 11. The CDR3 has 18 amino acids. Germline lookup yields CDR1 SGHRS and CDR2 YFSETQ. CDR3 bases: TGCGCCAGCAGTAGGAAGCAAGGGGACAGCTCCTATAATTCACCCCTCCACTTT. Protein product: CASSRKQGDSSYNSPLHF. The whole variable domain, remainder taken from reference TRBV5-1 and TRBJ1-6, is KAGVTQTPRYLIKTRGQQVTLSCSPISGHRSVSWYQQTPGQGLQFLFEYFSETQRNKGNFPGRFSGRQFSNSRSEMNVSTLELGDSALYLCASSRKQGDSSYNSPLHFGNGTRLTVT.

In nucleotides, the CDR3 is TGTGCCAGCAGCATGGACAGGGGAGCTTTCTTT. This codes for CASSMDRGAFF. V usage is TRBV7-8 and J usage is TRBJ1-1, with 9 bases that match TRBD1. The CDR3 totals 11 residues. Germline lookup yields CDR1 SGHVS and CDR2 FQNEAQ. The J segment lost 10 bases and the V segment lost 5 bases, leaving 2 bases of the junction unmatched.

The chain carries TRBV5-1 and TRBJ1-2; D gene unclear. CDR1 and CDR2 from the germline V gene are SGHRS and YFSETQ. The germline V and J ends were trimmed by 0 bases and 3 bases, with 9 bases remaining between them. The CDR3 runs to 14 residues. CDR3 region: CASSLDIADYGYTF. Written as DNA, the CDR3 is TGCGCCAGCAGCTTGGACATCGCTGACTATGGCTACACCTTC.

The CDR3 DNA reads as TGTGCCAGCAGCTGCTGGAACTATACCTGTAACGGGGAGCTGTTTTTT. Translating it yields CASSCWNYTCNGELFF. The chain joins TRBV11-3 to TRBJ2-2; no clear D gene. The length of the CDR3 is 16 residues. Per the germline V gene, CDR1 is SGHNT and CDR2 is YENEEA. Trimming cost V 4 bases and J 7 bases, with 19 bases left between them.

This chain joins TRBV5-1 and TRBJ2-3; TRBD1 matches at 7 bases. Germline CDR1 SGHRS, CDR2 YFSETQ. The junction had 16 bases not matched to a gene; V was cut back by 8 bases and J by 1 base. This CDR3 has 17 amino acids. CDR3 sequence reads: CASTFTGTATGTDTQYF. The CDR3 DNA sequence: TGCGCCAGTACTTTTACCGGGACAGCGACGGGCACAGATACGCAGTATTTT.

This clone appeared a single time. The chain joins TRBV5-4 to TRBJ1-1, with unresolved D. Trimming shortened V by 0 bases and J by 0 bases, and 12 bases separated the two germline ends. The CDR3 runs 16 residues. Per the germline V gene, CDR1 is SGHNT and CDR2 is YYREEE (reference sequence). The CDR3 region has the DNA TGTGCCAGCAGCTTGGCCTCAGGACCCCTGAACACTGAAGCTTTCTTT. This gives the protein CASSLASGPLNTEAFF.

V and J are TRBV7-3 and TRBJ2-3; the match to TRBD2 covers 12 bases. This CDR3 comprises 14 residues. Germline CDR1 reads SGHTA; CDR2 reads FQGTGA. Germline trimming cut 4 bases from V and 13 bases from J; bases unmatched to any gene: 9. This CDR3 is CASSSADLAGGKYF. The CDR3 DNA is TGTGCCAGCAGCTCCGCCGACCTAGCGGGGGGGAAGTATTTT.

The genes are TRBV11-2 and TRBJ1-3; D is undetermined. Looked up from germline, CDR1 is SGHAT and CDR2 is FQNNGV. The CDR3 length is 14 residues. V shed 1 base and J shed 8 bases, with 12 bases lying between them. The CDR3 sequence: CASSLVQTGYTIYF. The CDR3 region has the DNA TGTGCCAGCAGCTTAGTCCAAACCGGATACACCATATATTTT. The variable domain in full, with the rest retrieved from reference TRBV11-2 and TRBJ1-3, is EAGVAQSPRYKIIEKRQSVAFWCNPISGHATLYWYQQILGQGPKLLIQFQNNGVVDDSQLPKDRFSAERLKGVDSTLKIQPAKLEDSAVYLCASSLVQTGYTIYFGEGSWLTVV.

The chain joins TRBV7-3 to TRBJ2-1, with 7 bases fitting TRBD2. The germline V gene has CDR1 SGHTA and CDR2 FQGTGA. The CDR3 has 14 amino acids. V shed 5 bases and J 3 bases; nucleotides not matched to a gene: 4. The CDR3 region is CASSPSGHYNEQFF. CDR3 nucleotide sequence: TGTGCCAGCAGCCCTAGCGGCCACTACAATGAGCAGTTCTTC.

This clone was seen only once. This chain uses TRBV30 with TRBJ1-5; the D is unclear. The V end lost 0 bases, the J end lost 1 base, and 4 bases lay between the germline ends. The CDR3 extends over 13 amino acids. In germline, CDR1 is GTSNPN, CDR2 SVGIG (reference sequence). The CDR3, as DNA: TGTGCCTGGAGTGTCGGCAGCAATCAGCCCCAGCATTTT. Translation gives CAWSVGSNQPQHF.

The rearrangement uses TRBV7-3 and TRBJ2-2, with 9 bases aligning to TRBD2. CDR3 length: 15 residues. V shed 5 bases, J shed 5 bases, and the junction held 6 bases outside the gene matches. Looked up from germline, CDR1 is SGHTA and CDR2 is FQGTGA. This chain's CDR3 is CASSRAGGRTGELFF. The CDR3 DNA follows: TGTGCCAGCAGCCGAGCGGGGGGCCGAACCGGGGAGCTGTTTTTT. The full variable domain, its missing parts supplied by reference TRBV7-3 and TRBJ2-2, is GAGVSQTPSNKVTEKGKYVELRCDPISGHTALYWYRQSLGQGPEFLIYFQGTGAADDSGLPNDRFFAVRPEGSVSTLKIQRTERGDSAVYLCASSRAGGRTGELFFGEGSRLTVL.

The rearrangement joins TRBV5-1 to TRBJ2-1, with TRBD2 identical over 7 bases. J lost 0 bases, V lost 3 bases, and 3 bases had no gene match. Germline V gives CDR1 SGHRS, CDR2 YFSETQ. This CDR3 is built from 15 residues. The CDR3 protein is CASSSLAGSYNEQFF. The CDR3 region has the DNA TGCGCCAGCAGCTCCTTAGCGGGCTCCTACAATGAGCAGTTCTTC.

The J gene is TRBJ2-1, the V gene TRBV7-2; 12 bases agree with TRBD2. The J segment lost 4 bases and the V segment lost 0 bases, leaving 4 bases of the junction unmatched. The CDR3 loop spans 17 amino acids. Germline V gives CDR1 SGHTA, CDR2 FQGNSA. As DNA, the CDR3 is TGTGCCAGCAGCTTAGCGGCTAGCGGGGGGGTGTACAATGAGCAGTTCTTC. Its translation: CASSLAASGGVYNEQFF.